The entry below describes one T cell receptor (beta chain). Its specificity is unknown. The entry originates in a study of blood T cells in healthy people across ages. Overall study findings and caveats: Significant beta diversity loss was already apparent by age about 42, declining roughly linearly.

The second PCR ran roughly 6 to 12 cycles with a sample-barcoded 5' primer and J-beta primers. A tag from a template-switch adaptor with 12 random nucleotides marked each cDNA molecule. TCRdb re-derived calls from the 5' RACE reads in MiXCR, one entry per CDR3 protein. Counted here are roughly 1,000,000 distinct CDR3 sequences, under 30% occurring once; the ten biggest clones make up less than 0.85%. V gave up 6 bases and J gave up 2 bases; unmatched junction bases: 10. This CDR3 region has 15 residues. In germline, CDR1 is KGHSH, CDR2 LQKENI. This sample was shared with a second study, whose subject was T cells of mothers and their children. That work states: The TCR beta CDR3 read count exceeded 10 million for each mother and was several million for each child.

The sample comprised blood. The chain is built from TRBV18 and TRBJ2-7; 7 nucleotides align to TRBD1. The TCR comes from a girl between 2 and 10 years old in good health. The CDR3 DNA reads TGTGCCAGCTCTCTATCACAGGGGTGGACCTACGAGCAGTACTTC. Protein product: CASSLSQGWTYEQYF.